This paragraph reports one TCR beta chain. The V gene's germline CDR1 is GTSNPN and CDR2 SVGIG (reference sequence). V shed 5 bases and J shed 4 bases, with 12 bases lying between them. The CDR3 sequence is 14 residues long. This sample stems from a study of PD-1 blockade in mismatch repair-deficient tumors. The data were produced by immunoSEQ multiplex PCR, yet TCRdb's version contains in-frame clones alone and is incomplete. The sample has 76,000 or so clones; about four fifths are singletons. This clonotype was obtained from an adult with mismatch repair-deficient cancer. The sample consisted of peripheral blood, taken 44 weeks after starting pembrolizumab. The rearrangement links TRBV30 to TRBJ2-6; D gene ambiguous. The CDR3 sequence: CAWSSGVGANVLTF. The CDR3 DNA sequence: TGTGCCTGGTCTTCTGGTGTCGGGGCCAACGTCCTGACTTTC.